This T cell receptor beta chain was obtained from a study of shared clonotypes between healthy human individuals. Across the study: Each donor had three CD4 naive, three CD4 memory, two CD8 naive and one CD8 memory plate.

General study results and limits: Generation probabilities of non-shared clonotypes were lower (relative to those shared by all four donors).

Note on this clone: No antigen is known for it. The sample holds other DNA sequences that translate to the same CDR3.

The table came from immunoSEQ multiplex PCR; TCRdb's copy has only in-frame clones and leaves some out. The sample includes a few million clones, 93% of them seen just once. CD8 cells classed as naive were CD45RO-negative and positively selected for CCR7, excluding terminally differentiated effector memory CD45RA+ cells. Germline V gene data show CDR1 as SGHTA and CDR2 as FQGNSA. The CDR3 extends over 14 amino acids. Trimming shortened V by 5 bases and J by 2 bases, and 9 bases separated the two germline ends. The chain joins TRBV7-2 to TRBJ2-2; D unresolved. The sequence was collected from a man aged 18 to 29 in good health. Some clones in this sample may be carry-over from other donors' samples. Sequenced input: naive CD8+ T cells from PBMCs. The CDR3 coding sequence is TGTGCCAGCAGCCCCGTGGGCAACACCGGGGAGCTGTTTTTT. Its protein product is CASSPVGNTGELFF.